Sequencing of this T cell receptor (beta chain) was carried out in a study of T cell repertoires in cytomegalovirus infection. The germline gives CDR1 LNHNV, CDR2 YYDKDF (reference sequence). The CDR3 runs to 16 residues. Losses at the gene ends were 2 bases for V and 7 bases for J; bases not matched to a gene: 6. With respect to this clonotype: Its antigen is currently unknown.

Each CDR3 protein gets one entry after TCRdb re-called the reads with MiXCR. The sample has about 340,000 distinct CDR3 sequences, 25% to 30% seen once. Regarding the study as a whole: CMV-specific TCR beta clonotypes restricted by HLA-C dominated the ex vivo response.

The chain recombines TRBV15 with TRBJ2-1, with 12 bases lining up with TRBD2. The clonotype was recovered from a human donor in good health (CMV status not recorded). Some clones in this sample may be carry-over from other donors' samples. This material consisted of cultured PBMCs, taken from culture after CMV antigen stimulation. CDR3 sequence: CATSRLAGGKGNEQFF. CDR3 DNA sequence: TGTGCCACCAGCAGACTAGCGGGAGGGAAGGGGAATGAGCAGTTCTTC.